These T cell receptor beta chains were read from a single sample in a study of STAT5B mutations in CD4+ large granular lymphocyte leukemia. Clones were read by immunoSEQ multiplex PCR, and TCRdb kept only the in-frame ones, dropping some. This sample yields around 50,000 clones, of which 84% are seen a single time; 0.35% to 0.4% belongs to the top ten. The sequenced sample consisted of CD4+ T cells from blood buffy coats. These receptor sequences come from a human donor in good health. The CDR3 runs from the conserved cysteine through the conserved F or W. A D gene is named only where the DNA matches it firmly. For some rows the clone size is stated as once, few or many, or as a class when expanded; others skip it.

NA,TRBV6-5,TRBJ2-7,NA,TGTGCCAGCACTTCGTACACCTACGAGCAGTACTTC,CASTSYTYEQYF
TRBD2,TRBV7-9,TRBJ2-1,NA,TGTGCCAGCAGCTTTAGCGGGGGAAACAATGAGCAGTTCTTC,CASSFSGGNNEQFF
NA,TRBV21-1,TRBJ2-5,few,TGTGCCAGCAGCAAATGCGCCCAAGGTGAGGGGACCCAGTACTTC,CASSKCAQGEGTQYF
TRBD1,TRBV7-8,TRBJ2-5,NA,TGTGCCAGCAGCGACCGGACAGGGGGCTTTGAGACCCAGTACTTC,CASSDRTGGFETQYF
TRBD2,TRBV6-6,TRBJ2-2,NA,TGTGCCAGCAGCAAAGGGACTAGCGGGGGAAGGGGGGAGCTGTTTTTT,CASSKGTSGGRGELFF
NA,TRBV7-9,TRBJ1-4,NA,TGTGCCAGCAGCCAAAGCGGGGGGGGCGAGGGTGAAAAACTGTTTTTT,CASSQSGGGEGEKLFF
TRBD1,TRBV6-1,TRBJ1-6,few,TGTGCCAGCATAGACAGGGGTGGGGATTCACCCCTCCACTTT,CASIDRGGDSPLHF
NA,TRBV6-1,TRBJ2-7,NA,TGTGCCAGCAGTGCTTCAGGGGTACCCTACGAGCAGTACTTC,CASSASGVPYEQYF
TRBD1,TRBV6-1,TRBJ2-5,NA,TGTGCCAGCAGCCCGGGACAGGGGTGGGAGACCCAGTACTTC,CASSPGQGWETQYF
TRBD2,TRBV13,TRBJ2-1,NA,TGTGCCAGCAGCCCGACCTTAGCGGGAGGGTGGAATGAGCAGTTCTTC,CASSPTLAGGWNEQFF
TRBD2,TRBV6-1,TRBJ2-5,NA,TGTGCCAGCAGTGTCCCACTAGCGGGAGGGGAGACCCAGTACTTC,CASSVPLAGGETQYF
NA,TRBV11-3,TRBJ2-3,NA,TGTGCCAGCAGCTTAGGTCTGGGGGGCACAGATACGCAGTATTTT,CASSLGLGGTDTQYF
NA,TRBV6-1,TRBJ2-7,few,TGTGCCAGCAGTGAAATTATTACGGCCCTAGAGCAGTACTTC,CASSEIITALEQYF
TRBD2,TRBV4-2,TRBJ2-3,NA,TGTGCCAGCAGGCAACTGGGTCCGGGGGGGGATACGCAGTATTTT,CASRQLGPGGDTQYF
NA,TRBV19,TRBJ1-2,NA,TGTGCCAGTAAACGGCGGCCACCGATTAACTATGGCTACACCTTC,CASKRRPPINYGYTF
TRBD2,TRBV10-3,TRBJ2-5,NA,TGTGCCATCAGGGTAGCGGGAGAGGGAGAGACCCAGTACTTC,CAIRVAGEGETQYF
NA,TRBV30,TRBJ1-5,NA,TGTGCCTTAAAGACAGATTACTATAGCAATCAGCCCCAGCATTTT,CALKTDYYSNQPQHF
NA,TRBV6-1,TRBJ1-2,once,TGTGCCAGCAGTGAATACAGCCCCTATGGCTACACCTTC,CASSEYSPYGYTF
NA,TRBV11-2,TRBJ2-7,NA,TGTGCCAGCAGCCCCCTCAAGCTGGAGCAGTACTTC,CASSPLKLEQYF
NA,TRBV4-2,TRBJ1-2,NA,TGTGCCAGCAGCCATCCTCTCGGGCGGGGTGACAACTATGGCTACACCTTC,CASSHPLGRGDNYGYTF
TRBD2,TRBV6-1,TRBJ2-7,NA,TGTGCCAGCAGCCCTACTAGCGGGGGAGGCTACGAGCAGTACTTC,CASSPTSGGGYEQYF
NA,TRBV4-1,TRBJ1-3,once,TGCGCCAGCAGCCGGGGGGGGATCGTCCTCTCTGGAAACACCATATATTTT,CASSRGGIVLSGNTIYF
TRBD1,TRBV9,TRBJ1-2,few,TGTGCCAGCAGCGGACCGGGACAGCCCTCCTTC,CASSGPGQPSF
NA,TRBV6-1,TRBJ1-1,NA,TGTGCCAGCAGTCTTCCAGGGAACACTGAAGCTTTCTTT,CASSLPGNTEAFF
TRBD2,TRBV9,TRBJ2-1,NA,TGTGCCAGCAGCTTCTTAGCGGGAATAAACAATGAGCAGTTCTTC,CASSFLAGINNEQFF
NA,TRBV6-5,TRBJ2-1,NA,TGTGCCAGCAGTTACCAAGGGTCGGTGGGGCAGTTCTTC,CASSYQGSVGQFF
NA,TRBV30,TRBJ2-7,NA,TGTGCCTGGCTTCAAGAGGGGTTGGGCGAGCAGTACTTC,CAWLQEGLGEQYF
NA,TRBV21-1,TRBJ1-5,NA,TGTGCCAGCAGCCCAGAAGGACAGATTTATAGCAATCAGCCCCAGCATTTT,CASSPEGQIYSNQPQHF
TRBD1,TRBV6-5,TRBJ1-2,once,TGTGCCAGCAGTTATTCGGACAGGGAGGTGTGGGGCTACACCTTC,CASSYSDREVWGYTF
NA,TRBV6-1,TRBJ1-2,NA,TGTGCCAGCACGAAGGGCGAGAGCTATGGCTACACCTTC,CASTKGESYGYTF
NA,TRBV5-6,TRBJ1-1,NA,TGTGCCAGCAGGTTCTGGGGAGGACCGGGGGAGGCTTTCTTT,CASRFWGGPGEAFF
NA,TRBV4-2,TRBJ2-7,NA,TGTGCCAGCAGCCAAGGCGGGACCCCCTACGAGCAGTACTTC,CASSQGGTPYEQYF
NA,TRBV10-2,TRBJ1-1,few,TGCGCCAGCAGTGATATAGGCCTGAACACTGAAGCTTTCTTT,CASSDIGLNTEAFF
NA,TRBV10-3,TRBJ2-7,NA,TGTGCCATCAGTGGGTCGGCCCCACAGGGAGAGGGGGCCTACGAGCAGTACTTC,CAISGSAPQGEGAYEQYF
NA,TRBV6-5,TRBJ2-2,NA,TGTGCCAGCACCACAGGGGGGGGGACCAGGGAGCTGTTTTTT,CASTTGGGTRELFF
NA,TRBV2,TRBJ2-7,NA,TGTGCCAGCAGTGAAGGACAGGTTTACTACGAGCAGTACTTC,CASSEGQVYYEQYF
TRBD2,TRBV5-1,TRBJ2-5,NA,TGCGCCAGCAGCCCTGGGAATAGCGGGGGAGTAGAGACCCAGTACTTC,CASSPGNSGGVETQYF
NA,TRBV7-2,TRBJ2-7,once,TGTGCCAGCAGCCCAGATCTGATGACTTCCCGCTACGAGCAGTACTTC,CASSPDLMTSRYEQYF
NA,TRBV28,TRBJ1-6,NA,TGTGCCAGCGGGACGGGTCCGAATTCACCCCTCCACTTT,CASGTGPNSPLHF
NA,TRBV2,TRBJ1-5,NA,TGTGCCAGCAGGAGGGGCCAGTCCGGTCAGCCCCAGCATTTT,CASRRGQSGQPQHF